In its sample, the clone carrying this TCR beta chain was seen a few times. Its target is unknown. In this cohort, patients with other autoimmune diseases, uncontrolled infections, pregnancy or lactation were excluded. The TCR beta CDR3 regions underwent amplification from RNA transcripts. Second-round multiplex PCR came after a first-round RT-PCR that employed HTBI primers. One entry per CDR3 protein, called by TCRdb with MiXCR from the multiplex PCR reads. The repertoire holds approximately 700,000 distinct CDR3 sequences, with 35% to 50% as singletons. The data belong to a study of Graves' ophthalmopathy and Graves' hyperthyroidism. Study-wide points: Ophthalmopathy cases were distinguished from stable hyperthyroidism by a 13-signature model, reaching around 88% sensitivity and about 80% specificity. Blood also contained most of the expanded thyroid clonotypes above 0.001 frequency.

Germline V gene lookup returns CDR1 SGHKS and CDR2 YYEKEE (reference sequence). CDR3 length equals 13 residues. The V gene lost 10 bases and the J gene lost 2 bases, with 16 bases spanning the gap. This chain connects TRBV5-5 to TRBJ2-7; tentative D call: TRBD2 (6 bases). The sample taken for sequencing was peripheral blood. The sequence came from an adult man with Graves' ophthalmopathy. CDR3 in DNA: TGTGCCCGGGAGTTTTTAAGGGCCTACGAGCAGTACTTC. Its translation is CAREFLRAYEQYF.